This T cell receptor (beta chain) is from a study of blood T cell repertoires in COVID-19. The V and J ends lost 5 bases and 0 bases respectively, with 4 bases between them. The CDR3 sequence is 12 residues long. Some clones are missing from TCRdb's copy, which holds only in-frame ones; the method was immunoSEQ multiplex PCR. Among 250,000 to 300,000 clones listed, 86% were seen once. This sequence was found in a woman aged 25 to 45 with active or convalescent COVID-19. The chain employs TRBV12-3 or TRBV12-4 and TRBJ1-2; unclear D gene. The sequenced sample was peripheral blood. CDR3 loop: CASSRANYGYTF. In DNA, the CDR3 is TGTGCCAGCAGTAGAGCTAACTATGGCTACACCTTC.